What follows are 5 T cell receptor beta chains derived from one specimen sequenced in a study of T cell changes during pregnancy in multiple sclerosis. Sequencing was performed with immunoSEQ multiplex PCR; in TCRdb, only in-frame clones are kept and a portion is missing. The sample has around 53,000 clones, roughly nine tenths seen once. Sequenced here: CD8+ T cells from peripheral blood mononuclear cells, sampled before pregnancy. The receptors here all came from a female donor with multiple sclerosis, enrolled in a pregnancy study.

The V gene is TRBV7-9, the J gene TRBJ2-2; 13 positions agree with TRBD2. Germline-derived CDR1 and CDR2 are SEHNR and FQNEAQ (reference sequence). The V gene end was trimmed by 5 bases and the J gene end by 8 bases; junction bases not matched to a gene: 11. CDR3 length: 17 amino acids. The CDR3 loop reads CASSVLIGLAGAGELFF. CDR3 nucleotide sequence: TGTGCCAGCAGCGTCCTAATAGGACTAGCGGGGGCTGGGGAGCTGTTTTTT.

The rearrangement uses TRBV9 and TRBJ1-1, with D hard to call. Germline values: CDR1 SGDLS, CDR2 YYNGEE. The V gene lost 3 bases and the J gene lost 0 bases, with 6 bases spanning the gap. The CDR3 loop spans 13 amino acids. The chain's CDR3 is CASSGGVNTEAFF. Here the CDR3 DNA reads TGTGCCAGCAGCGGCGGGGTGAACACTGAAGCTTTCTTT.

The gene calls are TRBV5-6 and TRBJ1-2, with D maybe TRBD1 (6 bases). The V end was cut by 2 bases, the J end by 3 bases, with 8 bases between. Germline CDR1 is SGHDT and CDR2 is YYEEEE. This CDR3 region has 13 residues. This CDR3 reads CASSLGGDYGYTF. DNA for the CDR3: TGTGCCAGCAGCTTAGGGGGAGACTATGGCTACACCTTC.

The chain has TRBV4-2 and TRBJ2-7; 10 bases match TRBD1. The CDR3 extends over 15 amino acids. Germline CDR1 is LGHNA and CDR2 is YNFKEQ. The junction had 6 bases not matched to a gene; V was cut back by 4 bases and J by 3 bases. As DNA, the CDR3 is TGTGCCAGCAGCCCTGACAGGGGGCCTATCTACGAGCAGTACTTC. Its translation is CASSPDRGPIYEQYF.

CDR3 in amino acids: CASLGQENTEAFF. In DNA, the CDR3 is TGTGCCAGCTTAGGACAGGAGAACACTGAAGCTTTCTTT. The chain recombines TRBV6-1 with TRBJ1-1; 7 bases align to TRBD1. Germline lookup yields CDR1 MNHNS and CDR2 SASEGT. J gave up 1 base and V 8 bases, and 4 bases lay outside the gene matches. CDR3 size: 13 residues.